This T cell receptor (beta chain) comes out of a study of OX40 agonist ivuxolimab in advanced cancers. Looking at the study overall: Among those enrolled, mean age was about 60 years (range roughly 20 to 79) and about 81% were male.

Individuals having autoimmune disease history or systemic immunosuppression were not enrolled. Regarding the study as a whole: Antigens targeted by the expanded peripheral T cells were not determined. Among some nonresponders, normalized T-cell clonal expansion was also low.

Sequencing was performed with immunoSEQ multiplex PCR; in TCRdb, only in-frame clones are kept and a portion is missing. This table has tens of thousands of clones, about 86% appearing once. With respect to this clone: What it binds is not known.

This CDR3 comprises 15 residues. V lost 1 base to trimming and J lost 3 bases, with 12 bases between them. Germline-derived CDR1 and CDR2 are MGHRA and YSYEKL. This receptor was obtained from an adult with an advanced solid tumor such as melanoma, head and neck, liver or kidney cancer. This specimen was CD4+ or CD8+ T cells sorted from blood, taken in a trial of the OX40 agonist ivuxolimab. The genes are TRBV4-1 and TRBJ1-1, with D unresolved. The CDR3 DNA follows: TGCGCCAGCAGCCAAGCTCTACCCGGAGACACTGAAGCTTTCTTT. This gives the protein CASSQALPGDTEAFF.